This T cell receptor (beta chain) was found in a study of vaccination and CD4 T cells after COVID-19. Notes on this clonotype: As yet, its antigen is unknown.

Study observations and caveats: Researchers report that 304 of 307 vaccine-specific clones in convalescent patients proved spike mono-reactive.

Unmatched junction bases numbered 3, after V lost 3 bases and J lost 5 bases. Germline lookup yields CDR1 DFQATT and CDR2 SNEGSKA (reference sequence). CDR3 length: 13 residues. Cultured CD4+ T-cell DNA underwent Oncomine TCR Beta short-read sequencing. TCRdb analysed the PCR reads with MiXCR anew, one entry per CDR3 protein. The data hold under 30,000 distinct CDR3 sequences, with roughly a third observed a single time. Time point meaning: late sampling 161 to 241 days after vaccination in three convalescent patients. Treatment of the sample: approximately nine-day PBMC culture with coronavirus spike peptide pools or control peptides (ViraFEST assay).

This sample comprised CD4+ T cells from blood, cultured in vitro, obtained about 7 months after SARS-CoV-2 vaccination. The chain has TRBV20-1 and TRBJ1-5; TRBD1 matches at 8 bases. The receptor was isolated from a human donor who had recovered from COVID-19. The CDR3 spells CSASRGQDQPQHF. In nucleotides, the CDR3 is TGCAGTGCTAGCAGGGGGCAGGATCAGCCCCAGCATTTT.